This is a list of T cell receptor beta chains from one sample in a study of cytomegalovirus exposure and HLA in healthy donors. Assay: immunoSEQ multiplex PCR; the TCRdb copy retains only in-frame clones and omits some. The table has about 150,000 clones, around 79% seen once; the top ten hold approximately 3%. Sequencing was done on a sample of PBMCs. The receptors stem from a man younger than 30 in good health and CMV-seronegative. The CDR3 runs from the conserved cysteine through the conserved F or W. A D gene is named only where the DNA matches it firmly. Expanded clones are given a class, and other clones once, few, many or no size at all.

DNA: TGCGCCAGCAGCCAAGTTAGCAATTCACCCCTCCACTTT; CDR3: CASSQVSNSPLHF; size: NA; V: TRBV4-3; J: TRBJ1-6; D: NA
DNA: TGTGCCAGCAGCTACCCCTTAGGACAGGGCGACACCGGGGAGCTGTTTTTT; CDR3: CASSYPLGQGDTGELFF; size: NA; V: TRBV7-9; J: TRBJ2-2; D: TRBD1
DNA: TGTGCCAGTTCCAATCGGGACAGGGGGAAAGAAAAACTGTTTTTT; CDR3: CASSNRDRGKEKLFF; size: NA; V: TRBV19; J: TRBJ1-4; D: TRBD1
DNA: TGTGCCAGCAGTGAGAGTCACTCCTACGAGCAGTACTTC; CDR3: CASSESHSYEQYF; size: NA; V: TRBV25-1; J: TRBJ2-7; D: NA
DNA: TGTGCCAGCAGCCACTCCCGGACAGGGAAGAGCGGAAACACCATATATTTT; CDR3: CASSHSRTGKSGNTIYF; size: once; V: TRBV4-2; J: TRBJ1-3; D: TRBD1
DNA: TGTGCCAGCAGTTCCATCAGGCAGGGGAACACTGAAGCTTTCTTT; CDR3: CASSSIRQGNTEAFF; size: NA; V: TRBV28; J: TRBJ1-1; D: NA
DNA: TGTGCCAGCTCAGACAGGGGAGATTCCGAGCAGTACTTC; CDR3: CASSDRGDSEQYF; size: NA; V: TRBV18; J: TRBJ2-7; D: TRBD1
DNA: TGTGCCAGCAAGGACAGGAGTAATAATTCACCCCTCCACTTT; CDR3: CASKDRSNNSPLHF; size: NA; V: TRBV2; J: TRBJ1-6; D: TRBD1
DNA: TGTGCCAGCAGCTTCCCCCCTTGGAGGGGGCCAAAAGCCTACGAGCAGTACTTC; CDR3: CASSFPPWRGPKAYEQYF; size: NA; V: TRBV11-2; J: TRBJ2-7; D: NA
DNA: TGCGCCAGCAGTGCAGGACTAGCGGGGGGGCCGGCTTTGCCAGATACGCAGTATTTT; CDR3: CASSAGLAGGPALPDTQYF; size: NA; V: TRBV10-1; J: TRBJ2-3; D: TRBD2
DNA: TGTGCCAGTCTTGGGACTAGCGGCACAGATACGCAGTATTTT; CDR3: CASLGTSGTDTQYF; size: NA; V: TRBV10-3; J: TRBJ2-3; D: TRBD2
DNA: TGTGCCAGCAGCTTAGTTCTAGCGGGGGGGCCGGTTGAGCAGTTCTTC; CDR3: CASSLVLAGGPVEQFF; size: few; V: TRBV7-8; J: TRBJ2-1; D: TRBD2
DNA: TGTGCCAGCAGCAAGGGGCGGGGGGCCTACAATGAGCAGTTCTTC; CDR3: CASSKGRGAYNEQFF; size: NA; V: TRBV7-6; J: TRBJ2-1; D: TRBD2
DNA: TGTGCCAGCAGTGTCCGACAGGGCAGTCCAGATACGCAGTATTTT; CDR3: CASSVRQGSPDTQYF; size: NA; V: TRBV2; J: TRBJ2-3; D: TRBD1
DNA: TGTGCCAGCAGCTTGATTGGGGCCAATGAAAAACTGTTTTTT; CDR3: CASSLIGANEKLFF; size: NA; V: TRBV5-6; J: TRBJ1-4; D: NA
DNA: TGCGCCAGCAGCCTAGGGGATTCTGGAAACACCATATATTTT; CDR3: CASSLGDSGNTIYF; size: NA; V: TRBV5-1; J: TRBJ1-3; D: NA
DNA: TGTGCCAGCAGTCCGGGACTACGGAACACCGGGGAGCTGTTTTTT; CDR3: CASSPGLRNTGELFF; size: NA; V: TRBV28; J: TRBJ2-2; D: TRBD2
DNA: TGTGCCAGCAGAGTGACAGTCTCTGGAAACACCATATATTTT; CDR3: CASRVTVSGNTIYF; size: few; V: TRBV6-5; J: TRBJ1-3; D: NA
DNA: TGTGCCAGCAGCTTGACCGGGGAGGGGTGGCATTTT; CDR3: CASSLTGEGWHF; size: NA; V: TRBV5-4; J: TRBJ1-5; D: NA
DNA: TGTGCCAGCAGTTTAAACTCCGGAGTTAGCTCCTACAATGAGCAGTTCTTC; CDR3: CASSLNSGVSSYNEQFF; size: few; V: TRBV28; J: TRBJ2-1; D: NA
DNA: TGTGCCAGCAGTATCCACTCTGAAGCTTTCTTT; CDR3: CASSIHSEAFF; size: NA; V: TRBV28; J: TRBJ1-1; D: NA
DNA: TGTGCCAGCAGTTACGCCGGGACAGGGGGATGGGAGCTGTTTTTT; CDR3: CASSYAGTGGWELFF; size: NA; V: TRBV6-5; J: TRBJ2-2; D: TRBD1
DNA: TGCGCCAGCAGCCCTACTTACCTGAGCTCCTACAATGAGCAGTTCTTC; CDR3: CASSPTYLSSYNEQFF; size: NA; V: TRBV5-1; J: TRBJ2-1; D: NA
DNA: TGTGCCAGCAGCGTGACAGGGATCACCTACGAGCAGTACTTC; CDR3: CASSVTGITYEQYF; size: once; V: TRBV9; J: TRBJ2-7; D: TRBD1
DNA: TGTGCCAGCAGGTCCGGGACAGGGGTGGAAGAGCAGTTCTTC; CDR3: CASRSGTGVEEQFF; size: NA; V: TRBV6-5; J: TRBJ2-1; D: TRBD1
DNA: TGTGCCAGCAGACTGACAGGGGTGAGCACTGAAGCTTTCTTT; CDR3: CASRLTGVSTEAFF; size: NA; V: TRBV28; J: TRBJ1-1; D: TRBD1
DNA: TGCGCCAGCAGCTATACGGTATCCGGGGAGCTGTTTTTT; CDR3: CASSYTVSGELFF; size: few; V: TRBV4-1; J: TRBJ2-2; D: NA
DNA: TGCGCCAGCAGCCACCTTACAGGGGGGGACACTGAAGCTTTCTTT; CDR3: CASSHLTGGDTEAFF; size: NA; V: TRBV4-3; J: TRBJ1-1; D: TRBD1
DNA: TGTGCCAGCAGCGAACATGGGACCGGGACAGGGGGCGCCGAGCAGTACTTC; CDR3: CASSEHGTGTGGAEQYF; size: NA; V: TRBV6-1; J: TRBJ2-7; D: TRBD1
DNA: TGTGCCAGCAGCGCAACGGTGGGCCCAACTAATGAAAAACTGTTTTTT; CDR3: CASSATVGPTNEKLFF; size: NA; V: TRBV25-1; J: TRBJ1-4; D: NA
DNA: TGTGCCAGCAGCCAATATTTTGAGGGCTACACCTTC; CDR3: CASSQYFEGYTF; size: few; V: TRBV11-2; J: TRBJ1-2; D: NA
DNA: TGTGCCAGTAGTATCAGGGGGCGTTTAAAGGACACTGAAGCTTTCTTT; CDR3: CASSIRGRLKDTEAFF; size: NA; V: TRBV19; J: TRBJ1-1; D: TRBD1
DNA: TGTGCCAGCAGCCAGCAGGCCACCGCGCCACGCTTT; CDR3: CASSQQATAPRF; size: NA; V: TRBV11-2; J: TRBJ1-6; D: NA
DNA: TGTGCCAGCAGTGAAAGGACAGGGAACACTGAAGCTTTCTTT; CDR3: CASSERTGNTEAFF; size: NA; V: TRBV2; J: TRBJ1-1; D: TRBD1
DNA: TGCGCCAGCAGCCCGGGCCCGGGCCAGGGGGCCCCTGGCTACACCTTC; CDR3: CASSPGPGQGAPGYTF; size: NA; V: TRBV4-3; J: TRBJ1-2; D: TRBD1
DNA: TGCGCCAGCAGCTTGGATGGGGGAAGCGGGGGGTACTACGAGCAGTACTTC; CDR3: CASSLDGGSGGYYEQYF; size: NA; V: TRBV5-1; J: TRBJ2-7; D: TRBD2
DNA: TGTGCCAGCAGCCAACCACAGGAGGACTACGAGCAGTACTTC; CDR3: CASSQPQEDYEQYF; size: NA; V: TRBV6-6; J: TRBJ2-7; D: NA
DNA: TGTGCCAGCAGCTTAGCGGGGGACAGAATACATGGCTACACCTTC; CDR3: CASSLAGDRIHGYTF; size: NA; V: TRBV7-8; J: TRBJ1-2; D: TRBD1
DNA: TGTGCCAGCAGTCCGGACAGGGTGGGCGAGCAGTACTTC; CDR3: CASSPDRVGEQYF; size: NA; V: TRBV2; J: TRBJ2-7; D: TRBD1
DNA: TGTGCCATCAGACGGGACAGGGTCACCTACGAGCAGTACTTC; CDR3: CAIRRDRVTYEQYF; size: NA; V: TRBV10-3; J: TRBJ2-7; D: TRBD1
DNA: TGCGCCAGCAGCCTTGACTACGTCACCGGGGAGCTGTTTTTT; CDR3: CASSLDYVTGELFF; size: once; V: TRBV5-1; J: TRBJ2-2; D: NA
DNA: TGTGCCAGCAGTTTCGGCCAGGGGGGTCAGCCCCAGCATTTT; CDR3: CASSFGQGGQPQHF; size: NA; V: TRBV27; J: TRBJ1-5; D: TRBD1
DNA: TGTGCCGCGGGGGGGGCGCGGGCCGGGGAGCTGTTTTTT; CDR3: CAAGGARAGELFF; size: NA; V: TRBV6-1; J: TRBJ2-2; D: TRBD2
DNA: TGCGCCAGCAGTGAGTCGACAGGGATCACAGATACGCAGTATTTT; CDR3: CASSESTGITDTQYF; size: NA; V: TRBV10-1; J: TRBJ2-3; D: TRBD1
DNA: TGTGCCAGCAGTCGGACAGGGGGCGCCTATGGCTACACCTTC; CDR3: CASSRTGGAYGYTF; size: NA; V: TRBV27; J: TRBJ1-2; D: TRBD1
DNA: TGTGCCAGCAGTGCGAACTACAGGGGAAACACCATATATTTT; CDR3: CASSANYRGNTIYF; size: NA; V: TRBV6-1; J: TRBJ1-3; D: NA
DNA: TGTGCCAGCAGTGCAACAGGGTTAGGTAATTCACCCCTCCACTTT; CDR3: CASSATGLGNSPLHF; size: NA; V: TRBV27; J: TRBJ1-6; D: NA
DNA: TGTGCCAGTACAACGACAGGACCGGGTGAAAAACTGTTTTTT; CDR3: CASTTTGPGEKLFF; size: NA; V: TRBV19; J: TRBJ1-4; D: NA
DNA: TGTGCCAGCAGGACGGAGACAGATACGCAGTATTTT; CDR3: CASRTETDTQYF; size: once; V: TRBV2; J: TRBJ2-3; D: NA
DNA: TGCGCCAGCAGCTTGGAACAGGGAAAAAAACTGTTTTTT; CDR3: CASSLEQGKKLFF; size: NA; V: TRBV5-1; J: TRBJ1-4; D: NA
DNA: TGTGCCTGGAGTGTCCTTACCGGGACAGGGGCAGGGGACACTGAAGCTTTCTTT; CDR3: CAWSVLTGTGAGDTEAFF; size: few; V: TRBV30; J: TRBJ1-1; D: TRBD1
DNA: TGTGCCAGCAGCCAAGATCTCCAGGGGTTCGGGGAGCTGTTTTTT; CDR3: CASSQDLQGFGELFF; size: once; V: TRBV4-2; J: TRBJ2-2; D: NA